This TCR beta chain is drawn from a study of graft-versus-host responses after intestinal transplantation. General observations from the study: Recipient bone marrow held GvH clones, some seen earlier in ileum or blood. Allografts of patients with graft-donor T cell macrochimerism showed high graft-versus-host to host-versus-graft clone ratios.

This clone was seen only once. What it binds is unknown. Assay: immunoSEQ multiplex PCR; the TCRdb copy retains only in-frame clones and omits some. The sample records 110,000 to 150,000 clones, over 90% being singletons. From germline, CDR1 is KGHSH and CDR2 LQKENI. Trimming pared 5 bases from V and 5 bases from J, leaving 12 bases between. The CDR3 sequence is 14 residues long. The specimen was unstimulated CD4+ T cells sorted from spleen or lymph node cells, collected before intestinal transplant. The sequence was collected from a human donor who received an intestinal transplant. V gene TRBV18 combines with J gene TRBJ2-2, with no clear D. CDR3 sequence: CASSSDGVTGELFF. The CDR3, as DNA: TGTGCCAGCTCAAGTGACGGTGTAACCGGGGAGCTGTTTTTT.